The clone carrying this T cell receptor beta chain was recorded once. Its antigen is not known. Germline and junction disagree at one end, which may indicate a read error. This sample was taken from a study of cytomegalovirus exposure and HLA in healthy donors. Study context: Counted in an early data release were approximately 80 million unique TCRs from HLA-typed donors. General study results and limits: TCR beta chain V- and J-gene trimming was linked, in a later analysis, to a missense variant in DCLRE1C.

Germline-derived CDR1 and CDR2 are SGHNT and YENEEA. CDR3 length equals 12 residues. The primer mix had 60 Vbeta and 13 Jbeta primers. Methods used by the authors: Approximately 12 million of tens of millions of unique TCR beta chains were shared, per a later count. Clones were sequenced by immunoSEQ multiplex PCR, and TCRdb holds only the in-frame ones, with some missing. V and J calls and clone size come straight from that table; D and trimming were deduced from the DNA. The sample contains about 64,000 clones, over 75% of which appear only once. The sequenced material came from PBMCs. The clonotype originates from a female donor in good health and CMV-seronegative. V is TRBV11-3 and J is TRBJ1-3; 8 positions agree with TRBD1. The CDR3 spells CGTGPSGNTIYF. CDR3 coding DNA: TGCGGGACAGGCCCCTCTGGAAACACCATATATTTT.